This T cell receptor beta chain is drawn from a study of ipilimumab plus nivolumab after autologous stem cell transplantation. Study background: Typical patient got 5 ipilimumab doses and about eight nivolumab doses (median).

Germline loops: CDR1 SGHTA, CDR2 FQGNSA. The ends were cut back, 5 bases at V and 10 bases at J, with 18 bases in the middle. The CDR3 extends over 14 amino acids. Generated by immunoSEQ multiplex PCR, the TCRdb table keeps only in-frame clones and is missing some. The sample lists 84,000 or so clones; 83% were seen once. Ipilimumab, 1 mg/kg, started 14 to 28 days after autologous transplant. The sequencing used PBMCs, collected in a trial of ipilimumab plus nivolumab as post-transplant consolidation. The rearrangement joins TRBV7-2 to TRBJ2-1; no firm D call. This TCR was recovered from a male donor with diffuse large B-cell lymphoma. CDR3 loop: CASSTYAALREQFF. CDR3 nucleotides: TGTGCCAGCAGCACCTACGCCGCTCTTAGGGAGCAGTTCTTC.